This TCR beta chain was recorded in a study of patients and donors after allogeneic stem cell transplantation. CDR1 is SQVTM and CDR2 is ANQGSEA in the germline V gene. The V gene lost 6 bases and the J gene lost 7 bases, with 12 bases spanning the gap. The CDR3 has 11 residues. TCRdb processed the RT-PCR reads anew with MiXCR; each CDR3 protein has one entry. The repertoire includes more than 850,000 distinct CDR3 sequences, 18% of them detected once, and 5% to 6.5% sits in the top ten. This TCR was sampled from a human donor who was either an allogeneic HSCT recipient or a stem cell or donor lymphocyte infusion donor (not recorded which). It is not recorded whose cells these are; they may come from a transplant donor. The chain combines TRBV29-1 with TRBJ2-5; D unclear. The sample consisted of blood, either unsorted or a sorted T cell fraction (not recorded which). CDR3 amino acids: CSVADLGTQYF. CDR3 bases: TGCAGCGTCGCGGACCTAGGGACCCAGTACTTC.